The 26 T cell receptor beta chains reported below all come from one sample, sequenced in a study of blood T cell repertoires in COVID-19. Sequencing used immunoSEQ multiplex PCR; TCRdb keeps in-frame clones, though not all of them. The sample records roughly 330,000 clones, 87% being singletons. Source material: PBMCs or T cells enriched from blood (not recorded which). Receptors were obtained from a woman in her twenties or thirties who had recovered from COVID-19.

This chain connects TRBV7-7 to TRBJ2-7, with D perhaps matching TRBD2 (5 bases). With 5 bases removed from V and 7 bases from J, the gap between germline ends came to 15 bases. This CDR3 region has 13 residues. The germline V gene has CDR1 SSHAT and CDR2 FNYEAQ (reference sequence). The CDR3: CASSLRTSGEQYF. CDR3 bases: TGTGCCAGCAGCCTACGGACGTCGGGGGAGCAGTACTTC.

The V call is TRBV4-2, the J call TRBJ2-7; 8 nucleotides agree with TRBD1. The trim removed 3 bases at V and 1 base at J, leaving 8 bases unmatched. The CDR3 runs 16 residues. Germline lookup yields CDR1 LGHNA and CDR2 YNFKEQ. This CDR3 reads CASSHLGQGGSYEQYF. In DNA, the CDR3 is TGTGCCAGCAGCCATTTAGGACAGGGAGGATCCTACGAGCAGTACTTC.

J is TRBJ2-1 and V is TRBV6-2 or TRBV6-3, with D tentatively TRBD2 (6 bases). Deletions cut 5 bases from V and 10 bases from J, with 18 bases between. The CDR3 loop spans 14 amino acids. The germline V gene encodes CDR1 MNHEY and CDR2 SVGEGT. CDR3 amino acids: CASSARESPVEQFF. CDR3 coding DNA: TGTGCCAGCAGTGCCCGGGAGTCCCCAGTGGAGCAGTTCTTC.

This chain uses TRBV4-1 with TRBJ2-7; 8 bases line up with TRBD2. In germline, CDR1 is MGHRA, CDR2 YSYEKL. The ends lost 1 base at V and 6 bases at J; junction bases unmatched: 5. This CDR3 has 14 amino acids. CDR3 nucleotides: TGCGCCAGCAGCCAAGTCGCGAGCGGGGGCGAGCAGTACTTC. As protein: CASSQVASGGEQYF.

The chain has TRBV21-1 and TRBJ1-4; the table's D call TRBD1 went unverified against the DNA. TRBV21-1 is recorded as a pseudogene. The CDR3 spans 15 residues. CDR3 nucleotide sequence: TGTGCCAGCAGCATAAGGGGACAGGGCAATGAAAAACTGTTTTTT. It specifies CASSIRGQGNEKLFF.

Comments on this clone: One end of the junction fails to match germline, which may point to a read error. This chain joins TRBV12-3 or TRBV12-4 and TRBJ1-2; TRBD1 matches at 8 bases. The CDR3 has 11 amino acids. DNA for the CDR3: TGTGCCAGCAGTTTCGGGACAGGCTTATCCTTC. Residues: CASSFGTGLSF.

V gene TRBV9 combines with J gene TRBJ1-2, with a possible D match to TRBD1 (5 bases). V was cut by 0 bases and J by 1 base, with 10 bases left in between. The CDR3 spans 15 residues. Germline V gives CDR1 SGDLS, CDR2 YYNGEE. In DNA, the CDR3 is TGTGCCAGCAGCGTAGACTGGGGCCATAACTATGGCTACACCTTC. Its protein is CASSVDWGHNYGYTF.

The chain couples TRBV27 to TRBJ1-5; the match to TRBD1 covers 7 bases. The V and J ends lost 2 bases and 5 bases, in that order; junction bases with no gene match: 15. This CDR3 has 18 amino acids. Germline V gene sequence: CDR1 MNHEY, CDR2 SMNVEV (reference sequence). CDR3 residues: CASSLKVGYGGQHQPQHF. The CDR3 region has the DNA TGTGCCAGCAGTTTAAAGGTGGGGTACGGGGGACAGCATCAGCCCCAGCATTTT.

This clone was seen a single time. This CDR3 reads CASGSRPNNEQFF. As DNA, the CDR3 is TGCGCCAGCGGGAGTAGACCCAACAATGAGCAGTTCTTC. The genes are TRBV5-1 and TRBJ2-1; tentatively, D is TRBD2 (5 bases). The V gene lost 7 bases and the J gene lost 5 bases, with 13 bases spanning the gap. Germline CDR1 is SGHRS and CDR2 is YFSETQ. CDR3 length: 13 residues.

The chain couples TRBV7-9 to TRBJ1-2; a weak D match, TRBD1 (6 bases). The germline gives CDR1 SEHNR, CDR2 FQNEAQ (reference sequence). Between the trimmed V and J ends, which lost 4 bases and 0 bases, there was a span of 18 bases. This CDR3 has 17 amino acids. The CDR3 loop is CASSYPTGRGANYGYTF. The CDR3 DNA sequence: TGTGCCAGCAGCTATCCAACAGGGCGTGGGGCTAACTATGGCTACACCTTC.

V and J are TRBV27 and TRBJ1-4; 9 bases line up with TRBD1. The CDR3 totals 15 residues. The germline CDR1 and CDR2 sequences are MNHEY and SMNVEV (reference sequence). J was trimmed by 7 bases and V by 1 base; bases with no gene match: 4. CDR3 in amino acids: CASSLLTGGREKLFF. In DNA, the CDR3 is TGTGCCAGCAGTTTATTGACAGGGGGTCGTGAAAAACTGTTTTTT. Drawing the rest from reference TRBV27 and TRBJ1-4, the complete variable domain is EAQVTQNPRYLITVTGKKLTVTCSQNMNHEYMSWYRQDPGLGLRQIYYSMNVEVTDKGDVPEGYKVSRKEKRNFPLILESPSPNQTSLYFCASSLLTGGREKLFFGSGTQLSVL.

The V and J genes are TRBV6-2 or TRBV6-3 and TRBJ1-2; 12 nucleotides match TRBD1. After removal of 4 bases from V and 6 bases from J, the junction contained 15 bases not matched to a gene. Germline CDR1 MNHEY, CDR2 SVGEGT. This CDR3 comprises 18 residues. CDR3: CASSSNRDRGRFFNGYTF. The CDR3 bases are TGTGCCAGCAGTTCTAACCGGGACAGGGGGCGTTTTTTTAATGGCTACACCTTC.

J is TRBJ2-7 and V is TRBV12-5; weak D call: TRBD1 (6 bases). The CDR3 loop spans 15 amino acids. The V gene's germline CDR1 is LGHNT and CDR2 FRNRAP. V lost 7 bases and J lost 0, with 16 bases in between. The CDR3 region is CASAPDAGASYEQYF. CDR3 in DNA: TGTGCTAGTGCCCCCGACGCAGGGGCCTCCTACGAGCAGTACTTC.

The chain carries TRBV5-1 and TRBJ2-7, with 13 bases matching TRBD2. J lost 1 base, V lost 4 bases, and 8 bases had no gene match. The CDR3 length is 17 residues. Per the germline V gene, CDR1 is SGHRS and CDR2 is YFSETQ. CDR3 loop: CASSLGTSGATSYEQYF. The CDR3 nucleotides read TGCGCCAGCAGCCTAGGGACTAGCGGGGCAACGTCCTACGAGCAGTACTTC.

Here the CDR3 DNA reads TGTGCCAGCAGCCTACAGGGTTACACCGGGGAGCTGTTTTTT. This translates into CASSLQGYTGELFF. The chain is built from TRBV28 and TRBJ2-2, with a weak D call TRBD1 (6 bases). Deletions cut 6 bases from V and 3 bases from J, with 11 bases between. The CDR3 loop spans 14 amino acids. Germline V lookup: CDR1 MDHEN, CDR2 SYDVKM.

This clone was seen only once. The chain links TRBV11-2 to TRBJ1-1; TRBD1 might be the D (5 bases). V was clipped by 8 bases and J by 0 bases, with 10 bases between them. The CDR3 is 13 amino acids. Looked up from germline, CDR1 is SGHAT and CDR2 is FQNNGV. This CDR3 is CASRMTVNTEAFF. The DNA for the CDR3 is TGTGCCAGCCGAATGACAGTGAACACTGAAGCTTTCTTT.

The sample holds a few counts of this clone. V is TRBV7-9 and J is TRBJ1-4; TRBD1 is a possible D gene (6 bases). CDR3 length equals 12 residues. Trimming pared 5 bases from V and 8 bases from J, leaving 9 bases between. CDR1 and CDR2 from the germline V gene are SEHNR and FQNEAQ (reference sequence). CDR3 bases: TGTGCCAGCAGCAGAACAGGGGAAAAACTGTTTTTT. Its translation: CASSRTGEKLFF.

The rearrangement links TRBV5-1 to TRBJ1-5, with D unresolved. This CDR3 region has 13 residues. The ends were cut back, 5 bases at V and 6 bases at J, with 12 bases in the middle. CDR1 SGHRS and CDR2 YFSETQ come from the germline V gene. CDR3 DNA sequence: TGCGCCAGCAGAGAGAGCGGTGGTCAGCCCCAGCATTTT. Amino acid sequence: CASRESGGQPQHF.

J is TRBJ1-2 and V is TRBV19; D is perhaps TRBD1 (5 bases). Trimming stripped 7 bases from V and 6 bases from J, with 24 bases between. The CDR3 is made up of 16 amino acids. Germline CDR1 is LNHDA and CDR2 is SQIVND (reference sequence). CDR3 in amino acids: CASMFSEGLGVNGYTF. In DNA, the CDR3 is TGTGCCAGTATGTTTTCGGAGGGGTTGGGGGTCAATGGCTACACCTTC.

The CDR3 DNA sequence: TGTGCCAGCAGCCTGACAGGGGCTGCCTACGAGCAGTACTTC. This translates into CASSLTGAAYEQYF. The rearrangement joins TRBV5-4 to TRBJ2-7, with 8 bases aligning to TRBD1. J lost 2 bases, V lost 4 bases, and 5 bases had no gene match. The CDR3 is 14 residues long. Germline V lookup: CDR1 SGHNT, CDR2 YYREEE (reference sequence).

This CDR3 reads CASSHAGLGYEQYF. Here the CDR3 DNA reads TGTGCCAGCAGCCACGCGGGACTGGGCTACGAGCAGTACTTC. This chain links TRBV5-8 with TRBJ2-7; tentatively, D is TRBD2 (6 bases). CDR1 is SGHTS, CDR2 YDEGEE, per germline. Deletions cut 4 bases from V and 3 bases from J, with 14 bases between. The CDR3 has 14 amino acids.

This sequence joins TRBV7-9 and TRBJ1-6; the match to TRBD1 covers 8 bases. Germline-derived CDR1 and CDR2 are SEHNR and FQNEAQ (reference sequence). J was trimmed by 10 bases and V by 3 bases; bases with no gene match: 5. CDR3 length: 14 residues. In nucleotides, the CDR3 is TGTGCCAGCAGCTTTGCAGGGGGCAGCTCACCCCTCCACTTT. This codes for CASSFAGGSSPLHF.

V is TRBV6-5 and J is TRBJ1-1, with D unresolved. Looked up from germline, CDR1 is MNHEY and CDR2 is SVGAGI. Trimming took 6 bases from V and 10 from J, leaving 18 bases between them. This CDR3 has 13 residues. As DNA, the CDR3 is TGTGCCAGCAGCCCGACATTCACAGAGGGAGCTTTCTTT. It yields the protein CASSPTFTEGAFF.

The genes are TRBV6-5 and TRBJ1-5; 8 bases align to TRBD1. The CDR3 covers 15 residues. The germline V gene encodes CDR1 MNHEY and CDR2 SVGAGI. V lost 5 bases and J lost 5; bases outside the gene matches: 8. Written as DNA, the CDR3 is TGTGCCAGCAGTAACCCTGGACAGGGAGATCAGCCCCAGCATTTT. This sequence encodes CASSNPGQGDQPQHF.

This chain connects TRBV6-2 or TRBV6-3 to TRBJ2-1; 7 bases fit TRBD2. Germline CDR1 is MNHEY and CDR2 is SVGEGT. The CDR3 spans 19 residues. V trimming: 4 bases; J trimming: 4 bases; junction bases outside the gene matches: 19. The CDR3 DNA reads TGTGCCAGCAGTTGGGGGACCTTGGGGGAAGCAGCGGGGTACAATGAGCAGTTCTTC. Encoded protein: CASSWGTLGEAAGYNEQFF.

V is TRBV2 and J is TRBJ1-2, with D possibly TRBD1 on 5 matching bases. Trimming cost V 6 bases and J 4 bases, with 12 bases left between them. This CDR3 has 13 amino acids. Germline CDR1 reads SNHLY; CDR2 reads FYNNEI. The CDR3 spells CASSAGQSYGYTF. CDR3 nucleotides: TGTGCCAGCAGCGCGGGGCAGTCCTATGGCTACACCTTC. The full variable domain, rest sourced from reference TRBV2 and TRBJ1-2, is EPEVTQTPSHQVTQMGQEVILRCVPISNHLYFYWYRQILGQKVEFLVSFYNNEISEKSEIFDDQFSVERPDGSNFTLKIRSTKLEDSAMYFCASSAGQSYGYTFGSGTRLTVV.